This entry is about one T cell receptor beta chain. This entry comes from a study of blood T cell repertoires in COVID-19. As originally analysed: Amplified reference gene primers provided the basis for estimating nucleated cell counts. Some clones are missing from TCRdb's copy, which holds only in-frame ones; the method was immunoSEQ multiplex PCR. From that table come the V and J calls and clone size; the DNA was used to work out D and trimming. Among 250,000 to 300,000 clones listed, approximately 85% were seen once. The CDR3 loop spans 17 amino acids. Looked up from germline, CDR1 is SEHNR and CDR2 is FQNEAQ (reference sequence). Trimming took 5 bases from V and 0 from J, leaving 17 bases between them.

The gene calls are TRBV7-9 and TRBJ1-3, with D maybe TRBD1 (5 bases). Sequencing used peripheral blood. The source of this sequence is a man over 45 with active or convalescent COVID-19. The CDR3 coding sequence is TGTGCCAGCAGCCCCGACCTGGGGGGTGGCTCTGGAAACACCATATATTTT. Translation gives CASSPDLGGGSGNTIYF. Full variable domain (missing parts from reference TRBV7-9 and TRBJ1-3): DTGVSQNPRHKITKRGQNVTFRCDPISEHNRLYWYRQTLGQGPEFLTYFQNEAQLEKSRLLSDRFSAERPKGSFSTLEIQRTEQGDSAMYLCASSPDLGGGSGNTIYFGEGSWLTVV.